This T cell receptor (beta chain) was found in a study of PD-1 blockade in mismatch repair-deficient tumors. For the study at large: Patients had approximately 12 mismatch repair-deficient cancer types and were previously treated and progressing. Notes on the study in general: Tumor-resident clones, often absent from pretreatment blood, expanded after pembrolizumab and then contracted.

Every patient had mismatch repair deficiency by PCR or immunohistochemistry. TCRs were sequenced from a few patients responding to pembrolizumab. The repertoire was sequenced with immunoSEQ multiplex PCR; TCRdb's copy has only in-frame clones and lacks some. The sample shows over 100,000 clones, 60% to 85% of them seen only once. V was trimmed by 7 bases and J by 9 bases, leaving 22 bases between them. Germline V gene lookup returns CDR1 MNHEY and CDR2 SMNVEV (reference sequence). CDR3 size: 16 residues. A note on this clone: Antigen: not known.

This TCR was recovered from an adult with mismatch repair-deficient cancer. This chain links TRBV27 with TRBJ1-6; unclear D gene. The specimen comprised peripheral blood, sampled approximately 14 months after starting pembrolizumab. CDR3 protein: CASTLYAPDVGSPLHF. The CDR3, as DNA: TGTGCCAGCACTCTTTACGCCCCGGACGTCGGTTCACCCCTCCACTTT.